This T cell receptor beta chain was captured by sequencing in a study of early T cells in non-severe SARS-CoV-2 infection. About the research overall: Unsorted whole-blood RNA was sequenced in bulk, leaving chains unpaired.

MiXCR, applied by TCRdb to the 5' RACE reads, yields one record per CDR3 protein. The data hold 15,000 to 20,000 distinct CDR3 sequences, with about 6% observed a single time. Trimming took off 2 bases at V and 4 bases at J, with 14 bases between the two ends. Germline-derived CDR1 and CDR2 are MNHNY and SVGAGI (reference sequence). This CDR3 is 15 amino acids long. The source is an adult who was a healthcare worker with PCR-confirmed SARS-CoV-2 infection or an uninfected control (not recorded which). This chain joins TRBV6-6 and TRBJ1-2; possible D gene TRBD1, 6 bases. Sequences were derived from whole blood, sampled at baseline. The CDR3 coding sequence is TGTGCCAGCAGTTACGGACGGGGCAGGGGCTATGGCTACACCTTC. It translates to CASSYGRGRGYGYTF.